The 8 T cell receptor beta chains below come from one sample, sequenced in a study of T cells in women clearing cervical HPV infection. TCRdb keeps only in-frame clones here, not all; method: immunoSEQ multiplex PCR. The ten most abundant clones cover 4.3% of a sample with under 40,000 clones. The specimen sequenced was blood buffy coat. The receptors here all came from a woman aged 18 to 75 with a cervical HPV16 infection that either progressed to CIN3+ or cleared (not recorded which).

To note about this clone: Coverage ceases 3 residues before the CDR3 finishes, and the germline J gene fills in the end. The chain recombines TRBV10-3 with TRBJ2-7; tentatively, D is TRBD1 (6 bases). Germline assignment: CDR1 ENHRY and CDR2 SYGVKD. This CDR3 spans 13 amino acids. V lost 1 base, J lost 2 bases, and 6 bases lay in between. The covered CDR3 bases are TGTGCCATCAGTGAGTGGACAGCCTACGAG. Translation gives CAISEWTAYE. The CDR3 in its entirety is CAISEWTAYEQYF.

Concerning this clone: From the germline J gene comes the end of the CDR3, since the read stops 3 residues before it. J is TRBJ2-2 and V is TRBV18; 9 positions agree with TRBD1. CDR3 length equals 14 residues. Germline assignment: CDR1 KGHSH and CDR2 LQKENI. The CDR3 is CASSFTGGVEKLFF. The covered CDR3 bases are TGTGCCAGCTCATTCACAGGGGGCGTTGAAAAG.

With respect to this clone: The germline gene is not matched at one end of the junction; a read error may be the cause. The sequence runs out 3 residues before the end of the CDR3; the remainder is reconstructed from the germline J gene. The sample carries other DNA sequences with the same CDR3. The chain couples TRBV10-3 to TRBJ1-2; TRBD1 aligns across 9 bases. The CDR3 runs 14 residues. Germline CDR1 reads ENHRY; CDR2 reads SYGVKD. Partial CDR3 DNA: TGTGCCATCAAGGACAGGGGAAATAACTATGGA. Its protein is CAIKDRGNNYG. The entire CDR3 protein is CAIKDRGNNYGYTF.

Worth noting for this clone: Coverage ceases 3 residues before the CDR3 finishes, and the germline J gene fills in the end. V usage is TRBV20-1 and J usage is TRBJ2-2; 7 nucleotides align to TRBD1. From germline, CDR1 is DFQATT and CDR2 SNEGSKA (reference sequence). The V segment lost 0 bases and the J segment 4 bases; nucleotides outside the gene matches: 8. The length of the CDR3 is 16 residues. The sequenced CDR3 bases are TGCAGTGCTAGAGATCGTGGACAGGCCCTCACCGGGGAG. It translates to CSARDRGQALTGE. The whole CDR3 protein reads CSARDRGQALTGELFF.

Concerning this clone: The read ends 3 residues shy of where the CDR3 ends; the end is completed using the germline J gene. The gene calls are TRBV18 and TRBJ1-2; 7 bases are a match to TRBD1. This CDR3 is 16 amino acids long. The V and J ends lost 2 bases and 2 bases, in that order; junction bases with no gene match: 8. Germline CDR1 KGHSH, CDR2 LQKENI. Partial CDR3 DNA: TGTGCCAGCTCACCAGAGACAGGGCGGAGGAACTATGGC. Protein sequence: CASSPETGRRNYG. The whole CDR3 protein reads CASSPETGRRNYGYTF.

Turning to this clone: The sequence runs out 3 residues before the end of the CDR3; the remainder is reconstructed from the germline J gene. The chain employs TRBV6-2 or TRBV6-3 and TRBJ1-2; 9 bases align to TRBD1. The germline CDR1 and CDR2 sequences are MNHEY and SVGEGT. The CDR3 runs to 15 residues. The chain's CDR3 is CASSISAGTGNDYTF. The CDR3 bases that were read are TGTGCCAGCAGTATTTCCGCCGGGACAGGGAATGAC.

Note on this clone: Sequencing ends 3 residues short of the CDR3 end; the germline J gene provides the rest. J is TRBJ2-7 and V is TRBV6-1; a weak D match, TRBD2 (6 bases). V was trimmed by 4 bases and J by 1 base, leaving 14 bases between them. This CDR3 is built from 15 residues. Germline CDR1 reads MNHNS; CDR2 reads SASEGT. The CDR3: CASSASWDSSYEQYF. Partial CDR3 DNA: TGTGCCAGCAGTGCCTCCTGGGACTCGTCCTACGAG.

The DNA read from the CDR3 is TGTGCCAGCAGTGTGGGCAGGGCGAACACTGAA. It codes for CASSVGRANTE. The CDR3 as a whole reads CASSVGRANTEAFF. The chain is built from TRBV2 and TRBJ1-1, with D possibly TRBD1 on 5 matching bases. The CDR3 is cut off 3 residues early in the read; its end comes from the germline J gene. This CDR3 region has 14 residues. Germline loops: CDR1 SNHLY, CDR2 FYNNEI. V lost 4 bases and J 1 base, leaving 10 bases between the germline ends.